This TCR beta chain was sequenced in a study of OX40 agonist ivuxolimab in advanced cancers. About the study: A mean age of roughly 60 years, range roughly 20 to 79, was recorded, and more than 80% were male.

The CDR3 is 14 residues long. Germline CDR1 MNHNS, CDR2 SASEGT. The V gene lost 3 bases and the J gene lost 3 bases, with 11 bases spanning the gap. A note on this clone: Its antigen is unknown.

The table came from immunoSEQ multiplex PCR; TCRdb's copy has only in-frame clones and leaves some out. There are about 68,000 clones in the sample; 86% occur only once, and approximately 2% lies in the top ten. Study-wide results and limits: In a subset of nonresponders, normalized T-cell clonal expansion was also low. On average, CD8+ T cells showed a greater number of expanded clones than CD4+.

Researchers took blood at baseline, on cycle 4 day 1, and on cycle 7 day 1. Source: CD4+ or CD8+ T cells sorted from blood, taken in a trial of the OX40 agonist ivuxolimab. The receptor comes from an adult with an advanced solid tumor such as melanoma, head and neck, liver or kidney cancer. The chain joins TRBV6-1 to TRBJ1-1; D is uncertain. CDR3 residues: CASSDSGPYTEAFF. The CDR3 nucleotides read TGTGCCAGCAGTGATTCCGGGCCCTACACTGAAGCTTTCTTT.